The sequence of this T cell receptor beta chain was determined in a study of T cell responses to AZD1222 COVID-19 vaccine. About the research overall: Investigators merged groups given second doses at roughly 4 or roughly 12 weeks.

The CDR3 runs 14 residues. The V end lost 8 bases, the J end lost 1 base, and 12 bases lay between the germline ends. Germline values: CDR1 SNHLY, CDR2 FYNNEI. Profiled with immunoSEQ multiplex PCR; TCRdb holds only in-frame clones, not every one. This sample has some 140,000 clones; more than 85% occur once, and the top ten carry around 2.7%. The sequence came from an adult in good health. V is TRBV2 and J is TRBJ1-5; tentatively, D is TRBD1 (5 bases). The material sequenced was peripheral blood, taken on day 0 of AZD1222 vaccination. DNA for the CDR3: TGTGCCAGCTCACAGGCGACCAGCAATCAGCCCCAGCATTTT. Protein: CASSQATSNQPQHF.